The 6 T cell receptor beta chains given below trace back to one sample, sequenced in a study of blood T cell repertoires in COVID-19. Libraries were prepared by immunoSEQ multiplex PCR; TCRdb keeps only in-frame clonotypes and omits some of them. The profile shows 200,000 to 300,000 clones, over 80% of them singletons. Sequenced input: PBMCs or T cells enriched from blood (not recorded which). The receptors were sampled from a woman aged 35 to 49 who had been exposed to COVID-19.

Concerning this clone itself: This specimen includes other DNA sequences encoding the same CDR3. The rearrangement joins TRBV18 to TRBJ1-4; 9 bases fit TRBD1. The CDR3 is 17 amino acids. V was pared by 1 base and J by 10 bases, with 13 bases of the junction left unmatched. Germline V gene lookup returns CDR1 KGHSH and CDR2 LQKENI. CDR3 in amino acids: CASSPLASTGGLVKLFF. The CDR3 region has the DNA TGTGCCAGCTCACCACTCGCGTCGACAGGGGGATTGGTAAAACTGTTTTTT.

V is TRBV27 and J is TRBJ1-2, with TRBD1 matching 9 bases. CDR3 size: 14 residues. Germline V gene sequence: CDR1 MNHEY, CDR2 SMNVEV (reference sequence). V shed 7 bases and J 8 bases; nucleotides not matched to a gene: 11. The CDR3 DNA reads as TGTGCCAGCACCGCGGGACAGGGAATAGGAGGCTACACCTTC. Amino acids: CASTAGQGIGGYTF.

J is TRBJ2-5 and V is TRBV6-6; D might be TRBD2 (6 bases). The CDR3 contains 17 residues. The germline V gene encodes CDR1 MNHNY and CDR2 SVGAGI (reference sequence). V was shortened by 5 bases and J by 1 base, with 20 bases between the two germline ends. The CDR3 bases are TGTGCCAGCAGTCTAATCCCGAGACTAGGCCTCCAAGAGACCCAGTACTTC. This sequence encodes CASSLIPRLGLQETQYF.

CDR3 in DNA: TGTGCCAGCAGCCAGGTGGGGAGGAGAAACACCATATATTTT. Protein product: CASSQVGRRNTIYF. The chain is built from TRBV3-1 (or the pseudogene TRBV3-2) and TRBJ1-3, with D uncertain. V lost 3 bases, J lost 5 bases, and 11 bases lay in between. The CDR3 covers 14 residues. Per germline, CDR1 LGHDT and CDR2 YNNKEL (reference sequence).

The rearrangement joins TRBV14 to TRBJ1-4; tentative D call: TRBD1 (6 bases). Germline loops: CDR1 SGHDN, CDR2 FVKESK. V was trimmed by 1 base and J by 10 bases, leaving 16 bases between them. The CDR3 contains 15 residues. The CDR3 nucleotides are TGTGCCAGCAGCCAAGGACCTTGGACAGTCGGAAAACTGTTTTTT. Translation: CASSQGPWTVGKLFF.

This clone was recorded once. The J gene is TRBJ2-1, the V gene TRBV14; the D gene is possibly TRBD2 (5 bases). The V gene's germline CDR1 is SGHDN and CDR2 FVKESK. Trimming removed 3 bases at V and 8 bases at J, with 8 bases between. The CDR3 contains 12 residues. The CDR3 sequence: CASSHFGDEQFF. Here the CDR3 DNA reads TGTGCCAGCAGCCATTTCGGGGATGAGCAGTTCTTC.